This record concerns one T cell receptor beta chain sequence. Its antigen remains unknown. The record originates from a study of lymphopenia after photon versus proton radiotherapy. Study conclusions and caveats: Larger post-nadir TCR diversity loss correlated inversely with survival in deceased patients. Under photons, naive T cells and diversity fell while effector/memory populations rose. Survival link was tested only in deceased patients; proton benefit remains a possibility. Post-nadir diversity loss with photons came from oligoclonal expansion, particularly CD8+ Temra cells.

The protocol was immunoSEQ multiplex PCR, while the TCRdb copy is restricted to in-frame clones and leaves out a portion. Of over 35,000 clones listed, approximately 80% are singletons. Trimming pared 3 bases from V and 0 bases from J, leaving 3 bases between. The germline CDR1 and CDR2 sequences are SGHNT and YYREEE (reference sequence). The CDR3 loop spans 12 amino acids. The receptor was derived from a woman between 65 and 79 years old with pancreatic cancer. The chain combines TRBV5-4 with TRBJ1-2; D not certain. Sequenced here: peripheral blood, sampled from a patient treated with proton-based radiotherapy. This CDR3 is CASSSPNYGYTF. CDR3 in DNA: TGTGCCAGCAGCTCGCCTAACTATGGCTACACCTTC. The full variable domain, completed using reference TRBV5-4 and TRBJ1-2, is ETGVTQSPTHLIKTRGQQVTLRCSSQSGHNTVSWYQQALGQGPQFIFQYYREEENGRGNFPPRFSGLQFPNYSSELNVNALELDDSALYLCASSSPNYGYTFGSGTRLTVV.